Listed below are T cell receptor beta chains from one sample, sequenced in a study of control samples from healthy donors and cancer patients. Produced via immunoSEQ multiplex PCR; TCRdb's table is partial and in-frame only. Seen here are about 34,000 clones, 70% to 90% observed once, and the top ten hold under 2%. Sequenced: PBMCs. All receptors derive from a woman aged 40 to 50 with lung cancer. Both conserved end residues are part of each CDR3. Clone size is shown for a subset of rows, as once, few, many or a class of expanded clone.

CDR3 protein | clone size | V gene
CASSLRRHGELTDTQYF | - | TRBV7-8
CASSPGTGMDEQFF | - | TRBV18
CASSLLGNTEAFF | - | TRBV7-8
CASSRDRFQETQYF | - | TRBV4-2
CASSREGGNTEAFF | - | TRBV11-3
CASSPTSQGETQYF | - | TRBV28
CASSHRRGEGYTF | once | TRBV3-1/TRBV3-2
CASSLETGGKQYF | - | TRBV5-4
CASSWMNTEAFF | - | TRBV28
CASSYATGFSSYEQYF | once | TRBV6-6
CASTTGDSLSYEQYF | - | TRBV6-5
CASKPSRGLAGNTGELFF | - | TRBV11-2
CSVEGGGTEAFF | once | TRBV29-1
CASSERTGGYNEQFF | - | TRBV9
CASSLDWVGELFF | once | TRBV9
CASSFGQGRTGYTF | few | TRBV7-2
CASSFVGGNTEAFF | - | TRBV5-4
CASSIRQGGTDTQYF | - | TRBV6-2/TRBV6-3
CAISESRGRATGELFF | few | TRBV10-3
CASSSIEKLFF | - | TRBV7-9
CASSQSRNTIYF | once | TRBV3-1/TRBV3-2
CASRQGQGISTEAFF | once | TRBV5-1
CASSLGAGAIYGYTF | - | TRBV5-4